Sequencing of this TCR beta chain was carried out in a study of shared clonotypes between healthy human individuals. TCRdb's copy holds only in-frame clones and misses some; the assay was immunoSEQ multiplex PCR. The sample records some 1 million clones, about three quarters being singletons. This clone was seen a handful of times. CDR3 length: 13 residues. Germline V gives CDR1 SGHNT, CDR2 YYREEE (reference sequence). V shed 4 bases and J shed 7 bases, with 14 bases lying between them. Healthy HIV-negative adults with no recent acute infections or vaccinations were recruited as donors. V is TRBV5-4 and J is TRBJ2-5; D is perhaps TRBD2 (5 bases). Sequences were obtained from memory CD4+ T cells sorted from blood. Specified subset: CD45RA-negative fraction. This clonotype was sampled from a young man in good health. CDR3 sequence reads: CASSQGPGGTQYF. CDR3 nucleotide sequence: TGTGCCAGCAGCCAAGGACCCGGAGGGACCCAGTACTTC. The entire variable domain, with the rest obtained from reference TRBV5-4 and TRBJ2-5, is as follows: ETGVTQSPTHLIKTRGQQVTLRCSSQSGHNTVSWYQQALGQGPQFIFQYYREEENGRGNFPPRFSGLQFPNYSSELNVNALELDDSALYLCASSQGPGGTQYFGPGTRLLVL.